Below, 20 T cell receptor beta chains from the same sample are listed, as sequenced in a study of regulatory T cells in long-lasting Graves disease. Construction of the TCR beta libraries employed iRepertoire HTBI primers in conjunction with Arm-PCR of CDR3 regions. TCRdb re-called the multiplex PCR reads with MiXCR, one entry per CDR3 protein. In the table there are hundreds of thousands of distinct CDR3 sequences, less than 20% of which are singletons. Time point described: newly diagnosed GD, antithyroid drugs for less than 3 months. The TCR library was prepared using RNA isolated from PBMCs. The data also belong to a second study, concerning T cells in Graves' hyperthyroidism and ophthalmopathy.

The sample consisted of peripheral blood mononuclear cells (PBMCs), taken at new diagnosis, from a patient treated with antithyroid drugs. The receptors come from a woman aged 25 to 39 with Graves disease.

V gene TRBV6-1 combines with J gene TRBJ1-3; D unclear. The ends were cut back, 8 bases at V and 4 bases at J, with 9 bases in the middle. Germline-derived CDR1 and CDR2 are MNHNS and SASEGT. The CDR3 runs to 12 residues. The CDR3 region has the DNA TGTGCCAGCTGGCGGAGGGGAAACACCATATATTTT. Protein: CASWRRGNTIYF.

This clonotype was seen more than once but under ten times. The chain employs TRBV5-5 and TRBJ2-5, with D tentatively TRBD2 (6 bases). This CDR3 region has 17 residues. Looked up from germline, CDR1 is SGHKS and CDR2 is YYEKEE (reference sequence). The germline V and J ends were trimmed by 4 bases and 1 base, with 20 bases remaining between them. The CDR3 loop reads CASSLPVSWTIQETQYF. The CDR3 DNA reads as TGTGCCAGCAGCCTTCCGGTCTCGTGGACTATCCAAGAGACCCAGTACTTC.

This clonotype was seen a handful of times. The chain has TRBV28 and TRBJ2-2; 11 bases map to TRBD1. Germline CDR1 MDHEN, CDR2 SYDVKM. This CDR3 has 15 amino acids. Trimming took 7 bases from V and 4 from J; bases not matched to a gene: 5. CDR3 sequence reads: CASKTGTGGTGELFF. The CDR3 DNA follows: TGTGCCAGCAAAACCGGGACAGGGGGCACCGGGGAGCTGTTTTTT.

This clonotype turned up a few times. The CDR3 coding sequence is TGCAGTGGAGTGTGGAGGACAGGGAATTCACCCCTCCACTTT. This codes for CSGVWRTGNSPLHF. The V call is TRBV20-1, the J call TRBJ1-6; 8 bases fit TRBD1. Germline CDR1 DFQATT, CDR2 SNEGSKA (reference sequence). J gave up 7 bases and V 7 bases, and 9 bases lay outside the gene matches. This CDR3 is built from 14 residues.

This chain uses TRBV10-3 with TRBJ2-3, with a tentative D call TRBD1 (5 bases). The germline CDR1 and CDR2 sequences are ENHRY and SYGVKD. The CDR3 spans 15 residues. V was cut by 5 bases and J by 0 bases, with 12 bases left in between. Here the CDR3 DNA reads TGTGCCATCAGTCCCACAGGCTCAAGCACAGATACGCAGTATTTT. The encoded protein is CAISPTGSSTDTQYF.

This clonotype was counted at least ten times. J is TRBJ1-2 and V is TRBV6-1; maybe TRBD1 (6 bases). The germline CDR1 and CDR2 sequences are MNHNS and SASEGT. CDR3 length: 12 residues. The ends were cut back, 9 bases at V and 7 bases at J, with 15 bases in the middle. As DNA, the CDR3 is TGTGCCAGTAAGGGGGTGGTCGTTGGCTACACCTTC. This codes for CASKGVVVGYTF.

This clonotype showed up many times. The chain couples TRBV11-2 to TRBJ2-7; D is unresolved. Trimming took off 0 bases at V and 5 bases at J, with 2 bases between the two ends. The CDR3 spans 11 residues. From germline, CDR1 is SGHAT and CDR2 FQNNGV. CDR3 DNA: TGTGCCAGCAGCTTAGACCACGAGCAGTACTTC. This codes for CASSLDHEQYF. Based on the CDR3 plus reference TRBV11-2 and TRBJ2-7, the full variable domain is EAGVAQSPRYKIIEKRQSVAFWCNPISGHATLYWYQQILGQGPKLLIQFQNNGVVDDSQLPKDRFSAERLKGVDSTLKIQPAKLEDSAVYLCASSLDHEQYFGPGTRLTVT.

This clonotype has only a few counts. CDR3 sequence: CATRLPGTGVGTEAFF. The DNA of the CDR3 is TGTGCCACCAGACTCCCCGGGACAGGGGTTGGCACTGAAGCTTTCTTT. This sequence joins TRBV15 and TRBJ1-1; 10 nucleotides match TRBD1. Germline V gene sequence: CDR1 LNHNV, CDR2 YYDKDF (reference sequence). CDR3 length: 16 amino acids. V shed 6 bases, J shed 4 bases, and the junction held 11 bases outside the gene matches.

This clonotype was picked up a small number of times. Here the CDR3 DNA reads TGTGCCTCCTCCCATTATAGCGGGAGCCCCTACGAGCAGTACTTC. Translating it yields CASSHYSGSPYEQYF. The chain combines TRBV30 with TRBJ2-7; 9 bases line up with TRBD2. Unmatched junction bases numbered 12, after V lost 7 bases and J lost 2 bases. The CDR3 runs 15 residues. The germline gives CDR1 GTSNPN, CDR2 SVGIG (reference sequence).

This clonotype was recorded at least ten times. J is TRBJ2-3 and V is TRBV20-1; TRBD1 matches at 7 bases. CDR1 is DFQATT and CDR2 is SNEGSKA in the germline V gene (reference sequence). Trimming at V came to 4 bases and at J to 0 bases, leaving 4 bases not matched to a gene. The CDR3 loop spans 14 amino acids. This CDR3 is CSAIQGPSTDTQYF. The CDR3 DNA is TGCAGTGCTATACAGGGGCCGAGCACAGATACGCAGTATTTT.

This chain uses TRBV28 with TRBJ2-1; 7 bases are a match to TRBD2. The germline gives CDR1 MDHEN, CDR2 SYDVKM. V lost 9 bases to trimming and J lost 5 bases; unmatched junction nucleotides: 7. The CDR3 length is 13 residues. In nucleotides, the CDR3 is TGTGCCAGTCGGACTAGTGTAAACAATGAGCAGTTCTTC. Its translation: CASRTSVNNEQFF.

This clonotype was seen many times. Compared with germline, one end of the junction differs, possibly owing to a read error. The rearrangement uses TRBV20-1 and TRBJ1-1; TRBD1 is a possible D gene (5 bases). This CDR3 has 13 amino acids. Germline CDR1 is DFQATT and CDR2 is SNEGSKA (reference sequence). In nucleotides, the CDR3 is TGCAGTGCTGGAGACAGCATGAACACTGAAGCTTTCTTT. Its translation is CSAGDSMNTEAFF.

This clonotype was counted at least ten times. This chain uses TRBV6-1 with TRBJ2-7, with TRBD1 identical over 9 bases. The V segment lost 6 bases and the J segment 3 bases; nucleotides outside the gene matches: 9. The CDR3 has 15 residues. Germline CDR1 reads MNHNS; CDR2 reads SASEGT. CDR3: CASRVDRGNLYEQYF. In DNA, the CDR3 is TGTGCCAGCAGAGTAGACAGGGGGAATCTCTACGAGCAGTACTTC.

This clonotype was recorded many times. CDR3 nucleotide sequence: TGTGCCAGCAGCTTATACGTCCGGGAACCTAACTATGGCTACACCTTC. It codes for CASSLYVREPNYGYTF. The chain combines TRBV7-2 with TRBJ1-2; D is unclear. The ends were cut back, 2 bases at V and 0 bases at J, with 13 bases in the middle. From germline, CDR1 is SGHTA and CDR2 FQGNSA. This CDR3 has 16 amino acids.

This clonotype was observed at least ten times. This chain uses TRBV20-1 with TRBJ1-5; D is undetermined. The germline V gene has CDR1 DFQATT and CDR2 SNEGSKA (reference sequence). V lost 6 bases and J 2 bases, leaving 14 bases between the germline ends. This CDR3 contains 14 residues. The CDR3 protein is CSAVVETGNQPQHF. In DNA form, the CDR3 reads TGCAGTGCCGTGGTCGAAACGGGCAATCAGCCCCAGCATTTT.

The chain couples TRBV19 to TRBJ2-1; D is ambiguous. Germline CDR1 LNHDA, CDR2 SQIVND (reference sequence). V was cut by 3 bases and J by 9 bases, with 12 bases left in between. The CDR3 contains 13 residues. CDR3 residues: CASSIRPGREQFF. The CDR3 DNA sequence: TGTGCCAGTAGTATTCGCCCGGGCCGTGAGCAGTTCTTC.

This clonotype was counted a few times. The J gene is TRBJ1-1, the V gene TRBV28; D unclear. V shed 9 bases and J shed 11 bases, with 19 bases lying between them. Germline V gives CDR1 MDHEN, CDR2 SYDVKM. The CDR3 consists of 12 residues. CDR3 loop: CASGNPERYAFF. CDR3 DNA sequence: TGTGCCAGTGGTAACCCGGAGCGTTATGCTTTCTTT.

Many counts were recorded for this clonotype. V usage is TRBV5-1 and J usage is TRBJ2-1; no clear D gene. The CDR3 is 13 amino acids. V lost 4 bases and J 9 bases, leaving 14 bases between the germline ends. Germline assignment: CDR1 SGHRS and CDR2 YFSETQ. As DNA, the CDR3 is TGCGCCAGCAGCCCTGCTTTAGCCGGTGAGCAGTTCTTC. Protein product: CASSPALAGEQFF.

This clonotype has a count of ten or more. The J gene is TRBJ2-1, the V gene TRBV5-1; 7 bases match TRBD2. Germline V CDR1 and CDR2: SGHRS, YFSETQ. The V gene end was trimmed by 0 bases and the J gene end by 6 bases; junction bases not matched to a gene: 6. This CDR3 is built from 15 residues. The CDR3 bases are TGCGCCAGCAGCTTGGAGGCTAGCGGATTCAATGAGCAGTTCTTC. Protein product: CASSLEASGFNEQFF. Using reference TRBV5-1 and TRBJ2-1 for the parts outside the CDR3, the full variable domain is KAGVTQTPRYLIKTRGQQVTLSCSPISGHRSVSWYQQTPGQGLQFLFEYFSETQRNKGNFPGRFSGRQFSNSRSEMNVSTLELGDSALYLCASSLEASGFNEQFFGPGTRLTVL.

This clonotype was recorded at least ten times. V usage is TRBV7-9 and J usage is TRBJ2-5; possibly TRBD1 for D (6 bases). The V gene's germline CDR1 is SEHNR and CDR2 FQNEAQ (reference sequence). Deletions cut 5 bases from V and 2 bases from J, with 6 bases between. This CDR3 is 12 amino acids long. The CDR3 region is CASSRGQETQYF. In DNA form, the CDR3 reads TGTGCCAGCAGCAGGGGGCAAGAGACCCAGTACTTC.